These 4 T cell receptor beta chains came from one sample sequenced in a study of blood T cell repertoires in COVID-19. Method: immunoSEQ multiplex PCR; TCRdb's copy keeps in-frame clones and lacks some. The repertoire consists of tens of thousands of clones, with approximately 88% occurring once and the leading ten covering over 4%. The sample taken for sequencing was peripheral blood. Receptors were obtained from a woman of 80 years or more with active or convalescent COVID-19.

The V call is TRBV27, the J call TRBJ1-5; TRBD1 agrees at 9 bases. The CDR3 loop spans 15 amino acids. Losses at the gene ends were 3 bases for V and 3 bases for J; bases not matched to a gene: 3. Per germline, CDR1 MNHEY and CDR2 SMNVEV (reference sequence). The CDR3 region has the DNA TGTGCCAGCAGTTTGGGACAGGGACCCAATCAGCCCCAGCATTTT. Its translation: CASSLGQGPNQPQHF.

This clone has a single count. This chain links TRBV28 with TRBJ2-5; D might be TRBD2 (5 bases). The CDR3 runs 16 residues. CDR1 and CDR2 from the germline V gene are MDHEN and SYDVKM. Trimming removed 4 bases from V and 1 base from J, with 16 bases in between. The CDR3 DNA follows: TGTGCCAGCAGTTCCCCCCCAAGCGGAGCCCAAGAGACCCAGTACTTC. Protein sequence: CASSSPPSGAQETQYF. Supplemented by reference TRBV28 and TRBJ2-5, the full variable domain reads DVKVTQSSRYLVKRTGEKVFLECVQDMDHENMFWYRQDPGLGLRLIYFSYDVKMKEKGDIPEGYSVSREKKERFSLILESASTNQTSMYLCASSSPPSGAQETQYFGPGTRLLVL.

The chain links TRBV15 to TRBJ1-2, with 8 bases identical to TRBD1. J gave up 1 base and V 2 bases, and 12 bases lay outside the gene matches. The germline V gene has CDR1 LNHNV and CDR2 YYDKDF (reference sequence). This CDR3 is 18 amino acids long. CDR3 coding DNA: TGTGCCACCAGCAGAACCCCCGGGACAGGCCCAATTAACTATGGCTACACCTTC. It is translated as CATSRTPGTGPINYGYTF.

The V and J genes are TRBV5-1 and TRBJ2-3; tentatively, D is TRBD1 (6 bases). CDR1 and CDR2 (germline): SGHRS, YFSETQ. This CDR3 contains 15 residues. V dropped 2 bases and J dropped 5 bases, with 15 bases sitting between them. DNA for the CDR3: TGCGCCAGCAGCTTCCGACAGGCCGCACAAGATACGCAGTATTTT. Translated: CASSFRQAAQDTQYF.